The following is a T cell receptor (beta chain) sequence with its context. Germline loops: CDR1 SGDLS, CDR2 YYNGEE. This CDR3 spans 15 amino acids. J lost 5 bases, V lost 0 bases, and 4 bases had no gene match. This sample was taken from a study of blood T cells in healthy people across ages. Each of the donors had 9 to 10 milliliters of peripheral blood drawn into EDTA-treated Vacutainer tubes. With a J-beta primer mix and a sample-barcoded 5' primer, a second PCR ran about 7 to 12 cycles. From the 5' RACE reads, TCRdb called clonotypes with MiXCR, one entry per CDR3 protein. Here the sample spans about 1 million distinct CDR3 sequences, under 55% being singletons.

This chain uses TRBV9 with TRBJ2-1; TRBD2 aligns across 8 bases. This receptor was obtained from a woman aged 55 to 70 in good health. The specimen sequenced was blood. The CDR3 DNA reads as TGTGCCAGCAGCGTAGTAGCGGGAACCCACAATGAGCAGTTCTTC. Its translation is CASSVVAGTHNEQFF.